This TCR beta chain was found in a study of long-term antiretroviral therapy in people with HIV. Clinicians in the United States treated all participants with HIV. Run at survey level, the immunoSEQ assay was version v3.0. Using immunoSEQ multiplex PCR, the repertoire was profiled, and TCRdb retains in-frame clones only, with some absent. The sample holds tens of thousands of clones, about 86% seen once. J gave up 6 bases and V 4 bases, and 6 bases lay outside the gene matches. Germline assignment: CDR1 SGHRS and CDR2 YFSETQ. The CDR3 has 14 amino acids. The V and J genes are TRBV5-1 and TRBJ1-3; TRBD1 matches at 8 bases. The sequence came from a woman in her 30s with HIV. The sample consisted of unsorted PBMCs, taken 0.8 years after starting antiretroviral therapy. Here the CDR3 reads CASSPWTGLNTIYF. DNA for the CDR3: TGCGCCAGCAGCCCTTGGACAGGGCTAAACACCATATATTTT.